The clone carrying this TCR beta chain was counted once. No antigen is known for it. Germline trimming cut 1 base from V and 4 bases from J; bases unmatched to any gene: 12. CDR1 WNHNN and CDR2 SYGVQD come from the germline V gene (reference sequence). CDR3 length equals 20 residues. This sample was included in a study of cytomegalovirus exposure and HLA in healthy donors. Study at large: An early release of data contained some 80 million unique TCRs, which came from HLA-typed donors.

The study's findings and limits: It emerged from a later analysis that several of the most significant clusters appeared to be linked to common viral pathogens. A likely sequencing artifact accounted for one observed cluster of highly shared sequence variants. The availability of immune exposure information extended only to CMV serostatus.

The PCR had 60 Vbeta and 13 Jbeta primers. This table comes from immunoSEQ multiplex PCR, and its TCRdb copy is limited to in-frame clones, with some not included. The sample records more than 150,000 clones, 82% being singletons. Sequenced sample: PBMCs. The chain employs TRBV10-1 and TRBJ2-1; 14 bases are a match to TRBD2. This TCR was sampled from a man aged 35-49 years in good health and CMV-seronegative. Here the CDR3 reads CASSECSRLAGGFFYNEQFF. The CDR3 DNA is TGCGCCAGCAGTGAGTGTTCGCGACTAGCGGGAGGGTTTTTTTACAATGAGCAGTTCTTC.